The 6 T cell receptor beta chains below come from one sample, sequenced in a study of control samples from healthy donors and cancer patients. Method: immunoSEQ multiplex PCR; TCRdb's copy keeps in-frame clones and lacks some. The repertoire consists of roughly 100,000 clones, with about 90% occurring once and the leading ten covering under 3%. The material sequenced was blood. The receptors come from a woman younger than 35 in good health.

This chain connects TRBV11-1 to TRBJ2-1; TRBD1 matches 8 bases. Germline V CDR1 and CDR2: SGHAT, FQDESV (reference sequence). The CDR3 runs 15 residues. V shed 2 bases and J 5 bases; nucleotides not matched to a gene: 5. CDR3 sequence: CASSLSGGVHNEQFF. CDR3 DNA sequence: TGTGCCAGCAGCTTATCAGGGGGCGTCCACAATGAGCAGTTCTTC.

This sequence joins TRBV4-3 and TRBJ1-5; D is unresolved. Germline loops: CDR1 LGHNA, CDR2 YSLEER. Trimming pared 0 bases from V and 4 bases from J, leaving 10 bases between. CDR3 length: 15 residues. CDR3 bases: TGCGCCAGCAGCCAAGATCCCGGGTATAATCAGCCCCAGCATTTT. This encodes CASSQDPGYNQPQHF.

This clone appeared once. CDR3 DNA: TGTGCCAGCTCACCTCTTGTAGGGAACCAAGAGACCCAGTACTTC. Protein product: CASSPLVGNQETQYF. This chain joins TRBV18 and TRBJ2-5, with unresolved D. Trimming shortened V by 3 bases and J by 0 bases, and 11 bases separated the two germline ends. Germline V gives CDR1 KGHSH, CDR2 LQKENI. The CDR3 spans 15 residues.

V gene TRBV10-3 combines with J gene TRBJ2-7; D may correspond to TRBD1 or TRBD2 (5 bases each). CDR1 is ENHRY, CDR2 SYGVKD, per germline. The CDR3 consists of 15 residues. V was pared by 2 bases and J by 0 bases, with 11 bases between. The CDR3 DNA is TGTGCCATCAGTGAGGATGCAGGGAGCTCCTACGAGCAGTACTTC. This gives the protein CAISEDAGSSYEQYF.

The chain employs TRBV3-1 (or the pseudogene TRBV3-2) and TRBJ1-3, with D hard to call. V shed 2 bases and J shed 5 bases, with 4 bases lying between them. The germline V gene encodes CDR1 LGHDT and CDR2 YNNKEL (reference sequence). The CDR3 totals 12 residues. CDR3 nucleotides: TGTGCCAGCAGCCAAAGTCGAAACACCATATATTTT. Its protein product is CASSQSRNTIYF.

The chain joins TRBV7-8 to TRBJ2-5, with 11 bases fitting TRBD2. The CDR3 contains 16 residues. Germline CDR1 is SGHVS and CDR2 is FQNEAQ. Unmatched junction bases numbered 10, after V lost 5 bases and J lost 5 bases. The DNA of the CDR3 is TGTGCCAGCAGCACCCTGACTAGCGGGATAGTGGAGACCCAGTACTTC. Encoded protein: CASSTLTSGIVETQYF.